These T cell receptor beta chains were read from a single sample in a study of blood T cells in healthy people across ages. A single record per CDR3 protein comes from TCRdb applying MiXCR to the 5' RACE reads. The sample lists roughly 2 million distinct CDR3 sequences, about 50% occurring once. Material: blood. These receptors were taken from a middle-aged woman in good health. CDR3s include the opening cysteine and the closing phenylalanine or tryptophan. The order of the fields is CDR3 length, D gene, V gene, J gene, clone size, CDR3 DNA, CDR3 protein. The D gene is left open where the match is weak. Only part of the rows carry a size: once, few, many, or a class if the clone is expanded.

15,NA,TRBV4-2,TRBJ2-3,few,TGTGCCAGCAGCCAAGAAGAGGGCCGGACAGATACGCAGTATTTT,CASSQEEGRTDTQYF
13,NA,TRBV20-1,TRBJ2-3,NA,TGCAGTGTTATGGAGGGGAGCACAGATACGCAGTATTTT,CSVMEGSTDTQYF
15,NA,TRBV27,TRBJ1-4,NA,TGTGCCAGCAGTTTGGGTGGATCACTGGGTGAAAAACTGTTTTTT,CASSLGGSLGEKLFF
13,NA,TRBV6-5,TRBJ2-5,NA,TGTGCCAGCAGTTCGCAGGTCCAAGAGACCCAGTACTTC,CASSSQVQETQYF
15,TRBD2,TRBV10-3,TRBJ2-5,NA,TGTGCCATCAGGGAAGGACTAGCGGGGGAAGAGACCCAGTACTTC,CAIREGLAGEETQYF
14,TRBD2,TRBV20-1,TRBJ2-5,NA,TGCATGCCGGGTCGGGGGGGCGGTCAAGAGACCCAGTACTTC,CMPGRGGGQETQYF
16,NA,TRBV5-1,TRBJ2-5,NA,TGCGCCAGCAGCCGCGAAGGAGCGGGCGGGAAAGAGACCCAGTACTTC,CASSREGAGGKETQYF
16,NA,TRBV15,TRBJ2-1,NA,TGTGCCACCAGCAAGGCAGGCTCCCCGGGTAGGAATGAGCAGTTCTTC,CATSKAGSPGRNEQFF
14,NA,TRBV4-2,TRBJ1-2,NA,TGTGCCAGCAGCCATGCCAGGGTTAACTATGGCTACACCTTC,CASSHARVNYGYTF
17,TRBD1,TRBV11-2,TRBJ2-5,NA,TGTGCCTGCAGCCCCCAGGACAGGGGGCGAATTTGGGAGACCCAGTACTTC,CACSPQDRGRIWETQYF
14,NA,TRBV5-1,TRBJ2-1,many,TGCGCCAGCAGCTTCAGTGGACCTTACAATGAGCAGTTCTTC,CASSFSGPYNEQFF
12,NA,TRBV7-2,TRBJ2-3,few,TGTGCCAGCAGCGTACTTGTAGATACGCAGTATTTT,CASSVLVDTQYF
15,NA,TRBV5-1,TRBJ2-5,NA,TGCGCCAGCAGCTTGGAGGCCAGGGCCCAAGAGACCCAGTACTTC,CASSLEARAQETQYF
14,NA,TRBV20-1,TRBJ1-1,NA,TGCAGTGCTAGCGTACGGTCGGGGCTCACTGAAGCTTTCTTT,CSASVRSGLTEAFF
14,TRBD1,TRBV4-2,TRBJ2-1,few,TGTGCCAGCAGCCAGCAGGGGGATAGAAATGAGCAGTTCTTC,CASSQQGDRNEQFF
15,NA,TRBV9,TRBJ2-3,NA,TGTGCCAGCAGCCCCCATCTGACTAGTCCAGATACGCAGTATTTT,CASSPHLTSPDTQYF
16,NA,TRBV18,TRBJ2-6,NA,TGTGCCAGCTCGGCGGATTTGGGGTCTGGGGCCAACGTCCTGACTTTC,CASSADLGSGANVLTF
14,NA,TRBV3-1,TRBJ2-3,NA,TGTGCCAGCAGCCCCAAGCGCGGTCCTGGTACGCAGTATTTT,CASSPKRGPGTQYF
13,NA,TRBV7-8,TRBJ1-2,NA,TGTGCCAGCAGCTTATCCCACAGGGACGGCTACACCTTC,CASSLSHRDGYTF
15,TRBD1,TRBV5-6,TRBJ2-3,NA,TGTGCCAGCAGCTTGAGCTCGCGACAGGGGGAAACGCAGTATTTT,CASSLSSRQGETQYF
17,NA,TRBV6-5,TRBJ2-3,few,TGTGCCAGCAGTTACTCGATCGCGGGGGCCCGCACAGATACGCAGTATTTT,CASSYSIAGARTDTQYF
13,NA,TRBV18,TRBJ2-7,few,TGTGCCAGCTCCCCCGGCACAGATAGGGAGCAGTACTTC,CASSPGTDREQYF
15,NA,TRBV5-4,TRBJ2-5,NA,TGTGCCAGCAGAGATTCCCGGACTACCCAAGAGACCCAGTACTTC,CASRDSRTTQETQYF
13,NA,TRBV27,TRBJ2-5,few,TGTGCCAGCAGTCTGGTCGGGGACAATGAGCAGTACTTC,CASSLVGDNEQYF
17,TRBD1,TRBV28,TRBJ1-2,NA,TGTGCCAGCAGCCCCGGGACAGGGGAATCTGAATACTATGGCTACACCTTC,CASSPGTGESEYYGYTF
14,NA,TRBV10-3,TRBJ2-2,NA,TGTGCCATCAGGACTACAGGGTTCGCCGGGGAGCTGTTTTTT,CAIRTTGFAGELFF
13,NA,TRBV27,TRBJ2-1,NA,TGTGCCAGCACCGCCCGGGGTTACAATGAGCAGTTCTTC,CASTARGYNEQFF
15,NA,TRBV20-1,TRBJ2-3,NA,TGCAGTGCTAGGCCCAACGCCTATAGCACAGATACGCAGTATTTT,CSARPNAYSTDTQYF
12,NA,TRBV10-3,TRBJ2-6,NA,TGTGCCATCAGTGAGGGGGCCAACGTCCTGACTTTC,CAISEGANVLTF
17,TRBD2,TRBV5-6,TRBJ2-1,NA,TGTGCCGGCAGCGCACGGACTAGCGGGGCGCGGTACAATGAGCAGTTCTTC,CAGSARTSGARYNEQFF
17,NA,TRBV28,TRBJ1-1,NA,TGTGCCAGCAGTTTAGAGGGGGGTAACCTGGTGAACACTGAAGCTTTCTTT,CASSLEGGNLVNTEAFF
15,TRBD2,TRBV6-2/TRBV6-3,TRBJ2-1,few,TGTGCCAGCAGTTACTCGAGACTAGCCCTCAATGAGCAGTTCTTC,CASSYSRLALNEQFF
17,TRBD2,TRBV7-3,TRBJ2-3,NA,TGTGCCGGCAGCTTAACAGGACTAGCGGTTTCAACAGATACGCAGTATTTT,CAGSLTGLAVSTDTQYF
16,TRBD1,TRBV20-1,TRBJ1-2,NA,TGCAGTGCTACCCACCAGAGAAGACAGGGGGCGAATGGCTACACCTTC,CSATHQRRQGANGYTF
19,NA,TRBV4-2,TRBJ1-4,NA,TGTGCCAGCAGCCAAGCGTCCGGGAGTGGAGTAGGATTAATGGAAAAACTGTTTTTT,CASSQASGSGVGLMEKLFF
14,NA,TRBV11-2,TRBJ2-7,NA,TGTGCCAGCAGTCGAACCGGGACCACCTACGAGCAGTACTTC,CASSRTGTTYEQYF
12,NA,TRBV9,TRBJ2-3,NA,TGTGCCAGCAGCAAGGACCTCGATACGCAGTATTTT,CASSKDLDTQYF
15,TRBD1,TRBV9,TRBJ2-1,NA,TGTGCTAGCAGCGAATACAGGGGGTCCTACAATGAGCAGTTCTTC,CASSEYRGSYNEQFF
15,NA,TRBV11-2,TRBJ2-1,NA,TGTGTCAGCAGCTTATACGGGGGACCATACAATGAGCAGTTCTTC,CVSSLYGGPYNEQFF
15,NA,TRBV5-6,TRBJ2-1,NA,TGTGCCAGCAGCAAGCTTACCTCTTCCTACAATGAGCAGTTCTTC,CASSKLTSSYNEQFF
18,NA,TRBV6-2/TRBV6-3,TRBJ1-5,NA,TGTGCCAGCAGTTACGTCTCGAAGGGCCGCCCAAATAATCAGCCCCAGCATTTT,CASSYVSKGRPNNQPQHF